This entry is about one T cell receptor beta chain. Its antigen is unidentified. Terminally differentiated effector memory CD45RA+ cells were excluded from the naive CD8 cells, which were CD45RO-negative and positively selected for CCR7. The entry originates in a study of shared clonotypes between healthy human individuals. General observations from the study: Roughly 5% of naive CD4 clonotypes were common to a handful of donors. The donor pool, a small one, limited the genetic and exposure-history diversity represented.

Germline-derived CDR1 and CDR2 are MNHNS and SASEGT. Between the trimmed V and J ends, which lost 4 bases and 2 bases, there was a span of 15 bases. The CDR3 covers 15 residues. Assay: immunoSEQ multiplex PCR; the TCRdb copy retains only in-frame clones and omits some. The top ten clones hold 0.85% to 1.3% of a sample with 2 million or so clones, around 96% of them seen once. The specimen was naive CD8+ T cells sorted from blood. The chain uses TRBV6-1 and TRBJ2-7, with D perhaps TRBD2 (6 bases). The receptor's source is a young man in good health. The CDR3 is CASSGGVAAAYEQYF. The CDR3 DNA reads as TGTGCCAGCAGTGGGGGGGTGGCAGCCGCCTACGAGCAGTACTTC.